The 14 T cell receptor beta chains presented below share a single source sample, sequenced in a study of stem cell transplantation in POMP-related autoinflammatory disease. Clones were sequenced by immunoSEQ multiplex PCR, and TCRdb holds only the in-frame ones, with some missing. The table includes some 30,000 clones, about 86% detected once. Sequencing used CD4+ T cells from PBMCs, obtained before stem cell transplantation. The source of these receptors is a human donor with POMP-related autoinflammation and immune dysregulation (PRAID).

The chain links TRBV18 to TRBJ1-5; D gene unclear. V gave up 5 bases and J gave up 3 bases, with 11 bases separating them. There are 14 residues in the CDR3. The germline CDR1 and CDR2 sequences are KGHSH and LQKENI. In DNA form, the CDR3 reads TGTGCCAGCTCAGGTACAGTCGTCAATCAGCCCCAGCATTTT. Translating it yields CASSGTVVNQPQHF.

The chain is built from TRBV6-6 and TRBJ1-1, with 8 bases identical to TRBD1. J gave up 0 bases and V 7 bases, and 4 bases lay outside the gene matches. This CDR3 is built from 14 residues. Germline assignment: CDR1 MNHNY and CDR2 SVGAGI (reference sequence). The CDR3 sequence is CASTQQGVNTEAFF. CDR3 sequence (DNA): TGTGCCAGCACCCAACAGGGGGTGAACACTGAAGCTTTCTTT.

The gene calls are TRBV9 and TRBJ2-7; no clear D. The CDR3 contains 14 residues. V lost 2 bases and J 3 bases, leaving 12 bases between the germline ends. CDR1 and CDR2 from the germline V gene are SGDLS and YYNGEE. The CDR3 DNA follows: TGTGCCAGCAGCGTTGAGTGGGCCGGCTACGAGCAGTACTTC. Translation: CASSVEWAGYEQYF. The variable domain in full, completed from reference TRBV9 and TRBJ2-7, reads DSGVTQTPKHLITATGQRVTLRCSPRSGDLSVYWYQQSLDQGLQFLIQYYNGEERAKGNILERFSAQQFPDLHSELNLSSLELGDSALYFCASSVEWAGYEQYFGPGTRLTVT.

V gene TRBV19 combines with J gene TRBJ2-3; TRBD2 agrees at 13 bases. The CDR3 loop spans 15 amino acids. Germline trimming cut 5 bases from V and 4 bases from J; bases unmatched to any gene: 3. From germline, CDR1 is LNHDA and CDR2 SQIVND (reference sequence). This chain's CDR3 is CASSETSGGADTQYF. The CDR3 nucleotides read TGTGCCAGTAGTGAAACTAGCGGGGGGGCAGATACGCAGTATTTT.

V gene TRBV5-6 combines with J gene TRBJ1-1; D unresolved. The CDR3 loop spans 15 amino acids. Germline lookup yields CDR1 SGHDT and CDR2 YYEEEE. The V end was cut by 0 bases, the J end by 7 bases, with 16 bases between. CDR3 sequence (DNA): TGTGCCAGCAGCTTGGTGTCCGTGGCGGTCGTTGAAGCTTTCTTT. Translating it yields CASSLVSVAVVEAFF.

For the CDR3, the DNA is TGTGCCAGCAGTCGGACAGGGAATCAGCCCCAGCATTTT. This gives the protein CASSRTGNQPQHF. V is TRBV7-3 and J is TRBJ1-5; 8 bases line up with TRBD1. Germline trimming cut 6 bases from V and 4 bases from J; bases unmatched to any gene: 2. Germline CDR1 and CDR2: SGHTA and FQGTGA. CDR3 length: 13 amino acids.

This rearrangement joins TRBV10-3 to TRBJ2-2; no clear D gene. V lost 4 bases to trimming and J lost 5 bases, with 14 bases between them. The germline gives CDR1 ENHRY, CDR2 SYGVKD. The CDR3 covers 15 residues. The CDR3 reads CAISGTLGQTGELFF. The CDR3 DNA reads TGTGCCATCAGTGGAACACTCGGGCAGACCGGGGAGCTGTTTTTT.

The chain recombines TRBV5-1 with TRBJ1-4; 12 nucleotides agree with TRBD1. This CDR3 spans 16 amino acids. The ends lost 2 bases at V and 12 bases at J; junction bases unmatched: 11. Germline loops: CDR1 SGHRS, CDR2 YFSETQ. The CDR3 coding sequence is TGCGCCAGCAGCTTATTAGCGGGGACAGGGGGCGCGGAACTGTTTTTT. Translating gives CASSLLAGTGGAELFF.

The chain joins TRBV2 to TRBJ1-1, with 8 bases matching TRBD1. Germline CDR1 SNHLY, CDR2 FYNNEI. The CDR3 spans 13 residues. Unmatched junction bases numbered 6, after V lost 6 bases and J lost 6 bases. In nucleotides, the CDR3 is TGTGCCAGCAGCGTTTACAGGGGGTCTGAAGCTTTCTTT. It is translated as CASSVYRGSEAFF.

V gene TRBV2 combines with J gene TRBJ2-1; 9 nucleotides match TRBD2. This CDR3 is built from 15 residues. Trimming at V came to 6 bases and at J to 2 bases, leaving 5 bases not matched to a gene. Germline V lookup: CDR1 SNHLY, CDR2 FYNNEI. CDR3: CASRGLAGTYNEQFF. Written as DNA, the CDR3 is TGTGCCAGCAGGGGACTAGCAGGTACCTACAATGAGCAGTTCTTC.

CDR3: CASSRRGGYTF. The CDR3 DNA sequence: TGTGCCAGCAGCCGCCGTGGTGGCTACACCTTC. This chain connects TRBV6-5 to TRBJ1-2, with no clear D. Germline values: CDR1 MNHEY, CDR2 SVGAGI. With 6 bases removed from V and 7 bases from J, the gap between germline ends came to 9 bases. The CDR3 contains 11 residues.

The chain is built from TRBV5-5 and TRBJ2-5; 7 positions agree with TRBD2. J lost 5 bases, V lost 4 bases, and 2 bases had no gene match. The germline CDR1 and CDR2 sequences are SGHKS and YYEKEE (reference sequence). The CDR3 covers 12 residues. CDR3 region: CASSGGGETQYF. Here the CDR3 DNA reads TGTGCCAGCAGCGGGGGAGGGGAGACCCAGTACTTC. Together with reference TRBV5-5 and TRBJ2-5, the CDR3 gives the full variable domain: DAGVTQSPTHLIKTRGQQVTLRCSPISGHKSVSWYQQVLGQGPQFIFQYYEKEERGRGNFPDRFSARQFPNYSSELNVNALLLGDSALYLCASSGGGETQYFGPGTRLLVL.

The chain links TRBV5-6 to TRBJ1-2, with TRBD1 matching over 8 bases. Per germline, CDR1 SGHDT and CDR2 YYEEEE. V shed 4 bases and J 8 bases; nucleotides not matched to a gene: 1. The CDR3 consists of 11 residues. CDR3 protein: CASSRTGGYTF. In DNA, the CDR3 is TGTGCCAGCAGCAGGACAGGGGGCTACACCTTC.

The chain employs TRBV14 and TRBJ1-1, with D possibly being TRBD1 (5 bases). From germline, CDR1 is SGHDN and CDR2 FVKESK. V was shortened by 0 bases and J by 3 bases, with 17 bases between the two germline ends. The CDR3 sequence is 17 residues long. DNA of the CDR3: TGTGCCAGCAGCCAAGAGGGACGGGCCTGGGCACACACTGAAGCTTTCTTT. This encodes CASSQEGRAWAHTEAFF.